This T cell receptor beta chain was profiled in a study of blood T cell repertoires in COVID-19. Looking at the study overall: The origin of the acute and convalescent COVID-19 samples was the United States, Italy and Spain.

The repertoire was sequenced with immunoSEQ multiplex PCR; TCRdb's copy has only in-frame clones and lacks some. The sample holds roughly 200,000 clones; 75% to 90% are singletons and the top ten take 2% to 2.5%. Trimming stripped 4 bases from V and 0 bases from J, with 13 bases between. This CDR3 comprises 16 residues. From germline, CDR1 is SGHRS and CDR2 YFSETQ. Ages ranged from about 18 to 89 years, with residence in about 24 US areas. Sequenced material: PBMCs or T cells enriched from blood (not recorded which). This TCR was recovered from a woman in her thirties or forties with acute COVID-19. The chain is built from TRBV5-1 and TRBJ1-4; D is uncertain. CDR3: CASSPTAGSTNEKLFF. CDR3 nucleotides: TGCGCCAGCAGCCCAACGGCGGGATCAACTAATGAAAAACTGTTTTTT.